A selection of T cell receptor beta chains follows, all from one sample in a study of shared clonotypes between healthy human individuals. Generated by immunoSEQ multiplex PCR, the TCRdb table keeps only in-frame clones and is missing some. The table lists around 600,000 clones, roughly 97% of them singletons. The sample taken for sequencing was naive CD4+ T cells sorted from blood. Receptors originate from a woman aged 30 to 39 in good health. The CDR3 runs from the conserved cysteine through the conserved F or W. D genes are given only for firm matches. Clone size is given for some rows only: seen once, a few or many times, or a class if the clone is expanded.

d_call: TRBD2; v_call: TRBV5-4; clone_size: .; j_call: TRBJ2-5; cdr3_aa: CASSFTSGNQETQYF; cdr3_nt: TGTGCCAGCAGCTTTACTAGCGGAAACCAAGAGACCCAGTACTTC
d_call: .; v_call: TRBV27; clone_size: .; j_call: TRBJ2-5; cdr3_aa: CASSWDGTQYF; cdr3_nt: TGTGCCAGCAGTTGGGACGGAACCCAGTACTTC
d_call: TRBD1; v_call: TRBV6-5; clone_size: .; j_call: TRBJ2-1; cdr3_aa: CASSYSGTGGNNEQFF; cdr3_nt: TGTGCCAGCAGTTACTCCGGGACAGGGGGTAACAATGAGCAGTTCTTC
d_call: .; v_call: TRBV2; clone_size: .; j_call: TRBJ1-1; cdr3_aa: CASRGGGIGTEAFF; cdr3_nt: TGTGCCAGCAGAGGGGGAGGAATAGGCACTGAAGCTTTCTTT
d_call: .; v_call: TRBV1; clone_size: .; j_call: TRBJ2-3; cdr3_aa: CTSSQDYGPSSTDTQYF; cdr3_nt: TGCACCAGCAGCCAAGATTACGGACCTTCTAGCACAGATACGCAGTATTTT
d_call: TRBD1; v_call: TRBV27; clone_size: .; j_call: TRBJ2-7; cdr3_aa: CASSLDIGTGNEQYF; cdr3_nt: TGTGCCAGCAGTTTAGACATAGGGACAGGCAACGAGCAGTACTTC
d_call: .; v_call: TRBV6-1; clone_size: .; j_call: TRBJ2-2; cdr3_aa: CASSPYVPGELFF; cdr3_nt: TGTGCCAGCAGCCCGTATGTCCCCGGGGAGCTGTTTTTT
d_call: .; v_call: TRBV10-3; clone_size: .; j_call: TRBJ1-1; cdr3_aa: CAISGVGDEAFF; cdr3_nt: TGTGCCATCAGTGGGGTAGGGGATGAAGCTTTCTTT
d_call: .; v_call: TRBV2; clone_size: .; j_call: TRBJ1-5; cdr3_aa: CASTRGRDGGNQPQHF; cdr3_nt: TGTGCCAGCACCCGAGGCAGGGATGGGGGCAATCAGCCCCAGCATTTT
d_call: TRBD2; v_call: TRBV27; clone_size: .; j_call: TRBJ2-1; cdr3_aa: CASSFQARLAGVNEQFF; cdr3_nt: TGTGCCAGCAGTTTCCAAGCGCGGCTAGCGGGAGTTAATGAGCAGTTCTTC
d_call: TRBD1; v_call: TRBV5-1; clone_size: .; j_call: TRBJ1-5; cdr3_aa: CASSLGDSRNQPQHF; cdr3_nt: TGCGCCAGCAGCTTGGGGGACAGTCGCAATCAGCCCCAGCATTTT
d_call: TRBD1; v_call: TRBV2; clone_size: .; j_call: TRBJ2-7; cdr3_aa: CASTGDRGTREQYF; cdr3_nt: TGTGCCAGCACCGGGGACAGGGGGACTCGCGAGCAGTACTTC
d_call: TRBD2; v_call: TRBV28; clone_size: once; j_call: TRBJ2-1; cdr3_aa: CASSLKLAGGYEQFF; cdr3_nt: TGTGCCAGCAGTTTGAAACTAGCGGGAGGGTATGAGCAGTTCTTC
d_call: .; v_call: TRBV5-4; clone_size: .; j_call: TRBJ1-1; cdr3_aa: CASSLRAGDTEAFF; cdr3_nt: TGTGCCAGCAGCTTGAGGGCAGGGGACACTGAAGCTTTCTTT
d_call: .; v_call: TRBV7-2; clone_size: .; j_call: TRBJ1-3; cdr3_aa: CASSFGGDGNTIYF; cdr3_nt: TGTGCCAGCAGCTTCGGGGGAGACGGAAACACCATATATTTT
d_call: TRBD2; v_call: TRBV28; clone_size: .; j_call: TRBJ2-7; cdr3_aa: CASRLAGALEQYF; cdr3_nt: TGTGCCAGCAGATTAGCGGGGGCCCTCGAGCAGTACTTC
d_call: TRBD2; v_call: TRBV27; clone_size: .; j_call: TRBJ2-5; cdr3_aa: CASSLSKAGGLQETQYF; cdr3_nt: TGTGCCAGCAGTTTATCGAAGGCGGGAGGGCTTCAAGAGACCCAGTACTTC
d_call: .; v_call: TRBV7-9; clone_size: .; j_call: TRBJ2-2; cdr3_aa: CASSSSAGELFF; cdr3_nt: TGTGCCAGCAGCTCATCCGCCGGGGAGCTGTTTTTT
d_call: .; v_call: TRBV10-3; clone_size: .; j_call: TRBJ2-1; cdr3_aa: CAILDSQPGEQFF; cdr3_nt: TGTGCCATACTGGACTCGCAACCCGGTGAGCAGTTCTTC
d_call: TRBD1; v_call: TRBV6-5; clone_size: .; j_call: TRBJ1-3; cdr3_aa: CASSLQGEMGNTIYF; cdr3_nt: TGTGCCAGCAGTCTTCAGGGGGAGATGGGAAACACCATATATTTT
d_call: .; v_call: TRBV10-3; clone_size: .; j_call: TRBJ1-2; cdr3_aa: CAISESGIGYTF; cdr3_nt: TGTGCCATCAGTGAGTCGGGGATCGGCTACACCTTC
d_call: TRBD2; v_call: TRBV5-1; clone_size: .; j_call: TRBJ2-1; cdr3_aa: CASTPLAGVGNEQFF; cdr3_nt: TGCGCCAGCACCCCACTAGCGGGAGTGGGCAATGAGCAGTTCTTC
d_call: TRBD2; v_call: TRBV19; clone_size: .; j_call: TRBJ2-5; cdr3_aa: CASSTTSGRAETQYF; cdr3_nt: TGTGCCAGTAGTACCACTAGCGGGAGGGCAGAGACCCAGTACTTC
d_call: TRBD1; v_call: TRBV29-1; clone_size: .; j_call: TRBJ2-5; cdr3_aa: CSARRDRAETQYF; cdr3_nt: TGCAGCGCCCGGCGGGACAGGGCCGAGACCCAGTACTTC
d_call: .; v_call: TRBV4-1; clone_size: .; j_call: TRBJ1-2; cdr3_aa: CASSHAPPTGTPSVNGYTF; cdr3_nt: TGCGCCAGCAGCCACGCCCCTCCGACAGGAACCCCGAGTGTTAATGGCTACACCTTC
d_call: TRBD2; v_call: TRBV7-2; clone_size: .; j_call: TRBJ2-1; cdr3_aa: CASSLGLADYNEQFF; cdr3_nt: TGTGCCAGCAGCTTAGGACTAGCAGACTACAATGAGCAGTTCTTC
d_call: TRBD1; v_call: TRBV6-5; clone_size: .; j_call: TRBJ1-2; cdr3_aa: CASSYEGQGSYGYTF; cdr3_nt: TGTGCCAGCAGTTACGAGGGACAGGGGAGCTATGGCTACACCTTC
d_call: .; v_call: TRBV7-8; clone_size: .; j_call: TRBJ2-1; cdr3_aa: CASSLVREQFF; cdr3_nt: TGTGCCAGCAGCCTAGTACGTGAGCAGTTCTTC
d_call: .; v_call: TRBV13; clone_size: .; j_call: TRBJ2-7; cdr3_aa: CASTRQTWGLGSYEQYF; cdr3_nt: TGTGCCAGCACCCGGCAGACGTGGGGGTTAGGTAGCTACGAGCAGTACTTC
d_call: TRBD2; v_call: TRBV19; clone_size: .; j_call: TRBJ2-7; cdr3_aa: CASSMQREYYEQYF; cdr3_nt: TGTGCCAGTAGTATGCAGCGGGAGTATTACGAGCAGTACTTC
d_call: TRBD2; v_call: TRBV5-1; clone_size: .; j_call: TRBJ2-1; cdr3_aa: CASSSLGGEVYNEQFF; cdr3_nt: TGCGCCAGCAGCTCCCTGGGGGGGGAGGTGTACAATGAGCAGTTCTTC
d_call: TRBD2; v_call: TRBV4-1; clone_size: .; j_call: TRBJ2-2; cdr3_aa: CASSPPGLAGGTGELFF; cdr3_nt: TGCGCCAGCAGCCCGCCGGGACTAGCGGGAGGGACCGGGGAGCTGTTTTTT
d_call: .; v_call: TRBV11-2; clone_size: .; j_call: TRBJ2-7; cdr3_aa: CASSLAAGAPYEQYF; cdr3_nt: TGTGCCAGCAGCTTAGCGGCTGGGGCTCCCTACGAGCAGTACTTC
d_call: .; v_call: TRBV5-4; clone_size: .; j_call: TRBJ2-7; cdr3_aa: CASSFSGSFTPYEQYF; cdr3_nt: TGTGCCAGCAGCTTTTCAGGTAGTTTTACCCCGTACGAGCAGTACTTC
d_call: .; v_call: TRBV23-1; clone_size: .; j_call: TRBJ2-1; cdr3_aa: CASSPLWGGTGEQFF; cdr3_nt: TGCGCCAGCAGCCCTCTATGGGGAGGCACGGGAGAGCAGTTCTTC
d_call: .; v_call: TRBV29-1; clone_size: once; j_call: TRBJ2-7; cdr3_aa: CSVVLVRAGEQYF; cdr3_nt: TGCAGCGTTGTATTAGTTAGGGCGGGAGAGCAGTACTTC
d_call: .; v_call: TRBV21-1; clone_size: .; j_call: TRBJ2-5; cdr3_aa: CASSKALRAYIRLQETQYF; cdr3_nt: TGTGCCAGCAGCAAAGCGCTAAGGGCTTACATACGTCTACAAGAGACCCAGTACTTC
d_call: TRBD1; v_call: TRBV6-5; clone_size: once; j_call: TRBJ2-3; cdr3_aa: CASSPRDRRSDTQYF; cdr3_nt: TGTGCCAGCAGCCCCCGGGACAGAAGGTCAGATACGCAGTATTTT
d_call: .; v_call: TRBV5-1; clone_size: .; j_call: TRBJ2-7; cdr3_aa: CASSSQDYEQYF; cdr3_nt: TGCGCCAGCAGCTCACAGGATTACGAGCAGTACTTC
d_call: .; v_call: TRBV28; clone_size: .; j_call: TRBJ2-1; cdr3_aa: CASSPRQLPYNEQFF; cdr3_nt: TGTGCCAGCAGTCCCCGACAGTTACCCTACAATGAGCAGTTCTTC
d_call: .; v_call: TRBV2; clone_size: once; j_call: TRBJ1-3; cdr3_aa: CASSGVSSGNTIYF; cdr3_nt: TGTGCCAGCAGTGGAGTTTCCTCTGGAAACACCATATATTTT
d_call: .; v_call: TRBV7-2; clone_size: .; j_call: TRBJ1-2; cdr3_aa: CASSFGRAYGYTF; cdr3_nt: TGTGCCAGCAGCTTCGGCCGAGCCTATGGCTACACCTTC